This entry features one T cell receptor (beta chain) sequence. This entry is derived from a study of Siglec-9 on CD8 T cells in melanoma. Libraries were prepared by immunoSEQ multiplex PCR; TCRdb keeps only in-frame clonotypes and omits some of them. Here the sample spans about 36,000 clones, around 81% being singletons. This sequence was found in a human donor in good health. The sequencing input was Siglec-9- CD8+ T cells sorted from blood.

For the CDR3, the DNA is TGTGCCAGCAGTGTTGGGACCCGAGATGGCTACACCTTC. This sequence encodes CASSVGTRDGYTF. V gene TRBV2 combines with J gene TRBJ1-2; perhaps TRBD1 as D (5 bases). V was cut by 4 bases and J by 6 bases, with 12 bases left in between. Germline V gives CDR1 SNHLY, CDR2 FYNNEI. This CDR3 has 13 residues.